This T cell receptor beta chain was profiled in a study of T cells in localized non-small cell lung cancer (dated by TCRdb to about 2020). For the study in its entirety: T cell repertoires of some 240 early-stage NSCLC patients were analyzed, with tumors being compared against uninvolved tumor-adjacent lungs. A mean age of around 66 years was recorded for the NSCLC patients, of whom more than 120 were male and about 100 were female. All 250 or so NSCLC patients in the cohort were treatment-naive and had localized lung tumors that were resected.

About this clone: Its antigen remains unidentified. There are no base qualities to consult, and no much larger clone falls within one base.

TCR beta CDR3 regions were sequenced from DNA using the immunoSEQ Assay. The source study handled its data this way. T cell density was computed as TCR beta template counts normalized to usable DNA estimated by amplifying housekeeping genes. The preseqR package was used to estimate richness by extrapolating to 400,000 templates for PBMC samples and to 120,000 templates for tissue samples. Clonality was taken to be one minus Pielou's evenness. Differential abundance testing on productive amino-acid clonotypes, with a minimum total count of 5 and an alpha of 0.1, was used to identify tissue-enriched TCRs. The Jaccard Index and the Morisita Overlap Index were used to measure how much the repertoires overlapped between compartments. GLIPH grouped TCR beta CDR3s together with public tetramer-defined viral CDR3s, and a viral motif had to include at least three viral sequences and also show V-gene enrichment. TCRdb limited this immuneACCESS table to in-frame rearrangements with V and J called. A share of clones is missing; checked studies link under half to unresolved V genes, and the rest is unexplained. From that table come the V and J calls and clone size; the DNA was used to work out D and trimming. Within this sample are fewer than 40,000 clones, with 75% to 90% of them counted one time only. The ten biggest clones cover under 20% of the sample.

The investigation overall reported the following: The highest T cell clonality was observed in uninvolved tumor-adjacent lung, where clonality exceeded that of tumor, suggesting that antigenic responses were more focused in uninvolved tumor-adjacent lung. A median of 57 of the top 100 tumor clones were detected in paired uninvolved adjacent lung, and around 30 of these tumor clones were also found among the top 100 clones of the paired uninvolved adjacent lung. Multi-region tumor sequencing was not performed, so intratumor heterogeneity could not be excluded. Because the study design was exploratory, TCR variables were selected using unadjusted p-values without false-discovery rate correction. Longer overall survival was associated with higher blood T cell density, whereas shorter survival was associated with higher adjacent-lung clonality.

At diagnosis, peripheral blood, uninvolved tumor-adjacent lung and tumor were collected and stored as a combination of fresh-frozen and FFPE material. For TCR repertoire profiling, the blood samples were analyzed as peripheral blood mononuclear cells. This receptor was obtained from a man between 40 and 69 years old with stage III lung adenocarcinoma. The material sequenced was peripheral blood mononuclear cells, taken before any cancer treatment.

The DNA is as follows: TGCGCCAGCAGCCGACAGGGAGGTGAAAAACTGTTTTTT. This yields the protein CASSRQGGEKLFF. The sequence is built from TRBV4-3 and TRBJ1-4; 7 middle bases align to TRBD1. From a lookup of the germline V gene, CDR1 and CDR2 are LGHNA and YSLEER. V and J are trimmed by 4 bases and 7 bases, and the gene matches miss 3 bases of the junction. The CDR3 covers 13 residues, taking in both the cysteine and the phenylalanine. Only the CDR3 region is kept as DNA, spanning 39 bases read in frame from base 1.